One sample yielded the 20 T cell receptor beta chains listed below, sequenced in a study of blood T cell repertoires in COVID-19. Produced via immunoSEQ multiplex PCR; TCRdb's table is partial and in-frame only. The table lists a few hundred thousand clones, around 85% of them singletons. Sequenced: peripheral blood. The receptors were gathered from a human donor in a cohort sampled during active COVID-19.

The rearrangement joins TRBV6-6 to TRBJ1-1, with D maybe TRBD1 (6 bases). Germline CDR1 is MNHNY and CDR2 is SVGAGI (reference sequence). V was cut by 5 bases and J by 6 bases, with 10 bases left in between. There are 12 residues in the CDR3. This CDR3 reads CASSPQGAEAFF. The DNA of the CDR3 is TGTGCCAGCAGTCCACAGGGAGCTGAAGCTTTCTTT.

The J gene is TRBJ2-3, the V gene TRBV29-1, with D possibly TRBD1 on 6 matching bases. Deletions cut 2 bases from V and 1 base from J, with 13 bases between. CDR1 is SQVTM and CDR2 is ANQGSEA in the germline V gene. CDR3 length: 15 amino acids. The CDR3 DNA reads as TGCAGCGTTGAAAACAGGGTGGAGGGCACAGATACGCAGTATTTT. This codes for CSVENRVEGTDTQYF.

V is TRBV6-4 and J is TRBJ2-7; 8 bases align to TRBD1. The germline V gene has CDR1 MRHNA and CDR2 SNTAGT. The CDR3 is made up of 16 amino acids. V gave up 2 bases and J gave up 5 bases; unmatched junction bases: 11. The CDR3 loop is CASSDRQGTGPHEQYF. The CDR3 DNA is TGTGCCAGCAGTGACCGTCAAGGGACAGGTCCCCACGAGCAGTACTTC.

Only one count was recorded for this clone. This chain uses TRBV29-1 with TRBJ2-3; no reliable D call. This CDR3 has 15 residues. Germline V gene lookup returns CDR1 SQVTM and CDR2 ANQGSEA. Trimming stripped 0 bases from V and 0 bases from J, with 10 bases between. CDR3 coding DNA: TGCAGCGTTGAAGATATAGTAACTAGCACAGATACGCAGTATTTT. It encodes CSVEDIVTSTDTQYF.

Here the CDR3 DNA reads TGTGCCAGTAGGAGGGAATTGTGGACTGATCAGCCCCAGCATTTT. Protein sequence: CASRRELWTDQPQHF. The genes are TRBV19 and TRBJ1-5; D not certain. The CDR3 sequence is 15 residues long. Germline lookup yields CDR1 LNHDA and CDR2 SQIVND (reference sequence). V gave up 6 bases and J gave up 5 bases, with 17 bases separating them.

The CDR3 coding sequence is TGTGCCAGCAGTATTGAGGGTCCCAGTAGCAATGAGCAGTTCTTC. This gives the protein CASSIEGPSSNEQFF. The V call is TRBV6-4, the J call TRBJ2-1, with TRBD2 as a possible D gene (5 bases). The ends were cut back, 5 bases at V and 6 bases at J, with 17 bases in the middle. This CDR3 has 15 amino acids. Germline-derived CDR1 and CDR2 are MRHNA and SNTAGT.

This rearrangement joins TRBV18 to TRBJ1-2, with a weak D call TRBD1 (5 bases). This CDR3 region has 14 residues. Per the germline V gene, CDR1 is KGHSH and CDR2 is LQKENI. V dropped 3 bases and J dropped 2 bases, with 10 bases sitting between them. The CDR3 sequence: CASSPTEFNYGYTF. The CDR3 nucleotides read TGTGCCAGCTCACCGACAGAGTTCAACTATGGCTACACCTTC.

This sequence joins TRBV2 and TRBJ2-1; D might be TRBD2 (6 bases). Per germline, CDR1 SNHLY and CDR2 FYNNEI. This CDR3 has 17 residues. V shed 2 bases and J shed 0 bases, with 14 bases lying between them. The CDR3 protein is CASSELEGLSSYNEQFF. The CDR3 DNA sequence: TGTGCCAGCAGTGAATTGGAGGGCTTGAGCTCCTACAATGAGCAGTTCTTC.

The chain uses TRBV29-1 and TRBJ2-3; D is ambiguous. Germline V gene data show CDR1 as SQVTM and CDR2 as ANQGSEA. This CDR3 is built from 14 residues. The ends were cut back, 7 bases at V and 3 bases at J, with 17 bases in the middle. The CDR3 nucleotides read TGCAGCGCCTCGCGAGGCCTGGTAACAGATACGCAGTATTTT. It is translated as CSASRGLVTDTQYF.

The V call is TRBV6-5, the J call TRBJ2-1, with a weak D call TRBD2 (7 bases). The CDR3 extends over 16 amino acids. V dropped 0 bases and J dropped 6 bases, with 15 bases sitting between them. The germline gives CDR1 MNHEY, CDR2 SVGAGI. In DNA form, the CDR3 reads TGTGCCAGCAGTTACTCATTCGGCGGGGGCCGCAATGAGCAGTTCTTC. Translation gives CASSYSFGGGRNEQFF.

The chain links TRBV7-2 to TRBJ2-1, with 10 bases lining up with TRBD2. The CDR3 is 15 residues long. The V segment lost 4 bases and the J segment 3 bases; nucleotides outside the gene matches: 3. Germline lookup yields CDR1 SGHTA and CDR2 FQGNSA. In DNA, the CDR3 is TGTGCCAGCAGCTGGACTAGCGGAGTCTACAATGAGCAGTTCTTC. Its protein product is CASSWTSGVYNEQFF.

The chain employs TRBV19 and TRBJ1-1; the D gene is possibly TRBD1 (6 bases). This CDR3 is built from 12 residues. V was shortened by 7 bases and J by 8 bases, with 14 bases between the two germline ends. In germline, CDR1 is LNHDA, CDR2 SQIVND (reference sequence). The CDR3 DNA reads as TGTGCCAGTACCCGGGACACGAGAGAAGCTTTCTTT. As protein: CASTRDTREAFF.

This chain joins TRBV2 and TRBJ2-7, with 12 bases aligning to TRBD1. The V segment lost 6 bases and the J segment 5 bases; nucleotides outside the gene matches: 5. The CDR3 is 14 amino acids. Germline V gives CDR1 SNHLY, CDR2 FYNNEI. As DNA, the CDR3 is TGTGCCAGCAGGTTTAGGGACAGGGGGCACGAGCAGTACTTC. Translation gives CASRFRDRGHEQYF. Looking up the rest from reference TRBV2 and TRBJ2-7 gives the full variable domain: EPEVTQTPSHQVTQMGQEVILRCVPISNHLYFYWYRQILGQKVEFLVSFYNNEISEKSEIFDDQFSVERPDGSNFTLKIRSTKLEDSAMYFCASRFRDRGHEQYFGPGTRLTVT.

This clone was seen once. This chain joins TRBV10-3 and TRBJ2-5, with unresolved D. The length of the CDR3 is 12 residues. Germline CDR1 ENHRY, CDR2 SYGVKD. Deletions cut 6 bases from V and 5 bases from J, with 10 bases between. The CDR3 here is CAISEASETQYF. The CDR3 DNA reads TGTGCCATCAGCGAGGCGTCGGAGACCCAGTACTTC.

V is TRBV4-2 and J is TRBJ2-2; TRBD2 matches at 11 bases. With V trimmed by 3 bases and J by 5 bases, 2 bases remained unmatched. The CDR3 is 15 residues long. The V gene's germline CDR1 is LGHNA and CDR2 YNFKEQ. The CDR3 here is CASSQASGGTGELFF. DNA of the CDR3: TGTGCCAGCAGCCAGGCTAGCGGGGGGACCGGGGAGCTGTTTTTT.

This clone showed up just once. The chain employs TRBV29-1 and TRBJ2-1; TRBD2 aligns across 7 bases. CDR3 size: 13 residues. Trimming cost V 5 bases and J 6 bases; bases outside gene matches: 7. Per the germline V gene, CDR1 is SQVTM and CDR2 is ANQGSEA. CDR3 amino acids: CSVLRGEGNEQFF. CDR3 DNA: TGCAGCGTTCTACGGGGGGAAGGCAATGAGCAGTTCTTC.

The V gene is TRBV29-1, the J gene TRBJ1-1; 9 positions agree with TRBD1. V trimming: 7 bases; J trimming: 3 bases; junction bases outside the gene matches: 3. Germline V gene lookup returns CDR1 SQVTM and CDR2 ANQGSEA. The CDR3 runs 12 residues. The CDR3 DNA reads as TGCAGCGCCAGGACAGGGGACACTGAAGCTTTCTTT. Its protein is CSARTGDTEAFF.

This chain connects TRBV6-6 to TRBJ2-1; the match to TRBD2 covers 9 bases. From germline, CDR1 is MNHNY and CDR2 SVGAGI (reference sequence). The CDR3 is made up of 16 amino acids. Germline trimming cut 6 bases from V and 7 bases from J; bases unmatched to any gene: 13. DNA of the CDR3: TGTGCCAGCAGCCCCTACGGTACGCGGGGGGGAAATGAGCAGTTCTTC. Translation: CASSPYGTRGGNEQFF.

CDR3 DNA: TGTGCCACCCAACCCGGAGGCAGGGGGAGTTCCCAAGAGACCCAGTACTTC. Translating it yields CATQPGGRGSSQETQYF. This chain uses TRBV24-1 with TRBJ2-5; 7 nucleotides agree with TRBD1. The V gene end was trimmed by 9 bases and the J gene end by 1 base; junction bases not matched to a gene: 16. CDR1 is KGHDR, CDR2 SFDVKD, per germline. The CDR3 length is 17 residues.

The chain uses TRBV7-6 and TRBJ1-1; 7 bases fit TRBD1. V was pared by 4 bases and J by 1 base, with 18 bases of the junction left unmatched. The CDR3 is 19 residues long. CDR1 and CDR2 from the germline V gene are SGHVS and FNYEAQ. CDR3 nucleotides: TGTGCCAGCAGCTCAACGGAGGACAGGCTAGGGCTGGGGAACACTGAAGCTTTCTTT. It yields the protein CASSSTEDRLGLGNTEAFF.